This is a list of T cell receptor beta chains from one sample in a study of identical twins. A single record per CDR3 protein comes from TCRdb applying MiXCR to the 5' RACE reads. This sample carries 250,000 to 300,000 distinct CDR3 sequences, 9.5% of them seen once, and the ten largest clones take approximately 6.5%. The data also belong to a second study, concerning yellow fever vaccine responses in identical twins.

The sample was CD8+ T cells sorted from blood. All receptors derive from a woman under 30 in good health. CDR3s include the opening cysteine and the closing phenylalanine or tryptophan. A D gene is named only where the DNA matches it firmly. Only some rows state a clone size, as once, few, many or a class for expanded clones.

D: .; J: TRBJ1-6; V: TRBV5-6; size: many; DNA: TGTGCCAGCAGCTCCGGACAGCGGCCACCCTATGGGGCCCTCCACTTT; CDR3: CASSSGQRPPYGALHF
D: .; J: TRBJ2-2; V: TRBV4-1; size: many; DNA: TGCGCCAGCCTGACGGAGAACACCGGGGAGCTGTTTTTT; CDR3: CASLTENTGELFF
D: TRBD2; J: TRBJ2-1; V: TRBV7-8; size: .; DNA: TGTGCCAGCAGTTACATCAGCGGGAGCTCCTACAATGAGCAGTTCTTC; CDR3: CASSYISGSSYNEQFF
D: TRBD2; J: TRBJ2-2; V: TRBV7-9; size: many; DNA: TGTGCCAGCAGCTTTCCCCTTAGCGGGAGGTACACCGGGGAGCTGTTTTTT; CDR3: CASSFPLSGRYTGELFF
D: .; J: TRBJ1-5; V: TRBV7-2; size: .; DNA: TGTGCCAGCAGCTTAGAAGGACAGCCGAATCAGCCCCAGCATTTT; CDR3: CASSLEGQPNQPQHF
D: .; J: TRBJ2-1; V: TRBV7-9; size: many; DNA: TGTGCCAGCACCTCACTCCGGCTGGAGCAGTTCTTC; CDR3: CASTSLRLEQFF
D: .; J: TRBJ2-5; V: TRBV4-3; size: many; DNA: TGCGCCAGCAGCCAAGATGGGGGCAAAGAGACCCAGTACTTC; CDR3: CASSQDGGKETQYF
D: TRBD1; J: TRBJ2-5; V: TRBV4-1; size: few; DNA: TGCGCCAGCAGCCTTCACAGGGGAAAGGGTCAAGAGACCCAGTACTTC; CDR3: CASSLHRGKGQETQYF
D: .; J: TRBJ2-7; V: TRBV7-9; size: .; DNA: TGTGCCAGCAGCTTAGCGGGGGCCTCACAAAGGGAGCAGTACTTC; CDR3: CASSLAGASQREQYF
D: .; J: TRBJ2-7; V: TRBV11-2; size: many; DNA: TGTGCCAGCAGCTTAGGGCGGCAGGAGTCTTTCTTC; CDR3: CASSLGRQESFF
D: .; J: TRBJ2-3; V: TRBV29-1; size: many; DNA: TGCAGTACTGGGGGAATCACAGATACGCAGTATTTT; CDR3: CSTGGITDTQYF
D: .; J: TRBJ2-3; V: TRBV9; size: many; DNA: TGTGCCAGCAGCGTAGATGTGACAGATACGCAGTATTTT; CDR3: CASSVDVTDTQYF
D: .; J: TRBJ2-5; V: TRBV4-1; size: .; DNA: TGCGCCAGCAGCCAAGTTGGTCCGTGGTTCCAAGAGACCCAGTACTTC; CDR3: CASSQVGPWFQETQYF
D: .; J: TRBJ2-7; V: TRBV28; size: many; DNA: TGTGCCAGCAGCCTACTCAGGGGATACGAGCAGTACTTC; CDR3: CASSLLRGYEQYF
D: TRBD1; J: TRBJ2-7; V: TRBV5-1; size: many; DNA: TGCGCCAGCGCCTTCCTTACAGGGGCCTACGAGCAGTACTTC; CDR3: CASAFLTGAYEQYF
D: .; J: TRBJ2-2; V: TRBV20-1; size: many; DNA: TGCAGTGCTTGGGCAGACGCGAACACCGGGGAGCTGTTTTTT; CDR3: CSAWADANTGELFF
D: .; J: TRBJ2-5; V: TRBV20-1; size: few; DNA: TGCAGTGCTTTCGACCCTGCTTCAGCACGGACCCAGTACTTC; CDR3: CSAFDPASARTQYF
D: .; J: TRBJ2-5; V: TRBV24-1; size: few; DNA: TGTGCCACCAGTGACGCCGGGACGGACCAAGAGACCCAGTACTTC; CDR3: CATSDAGTDQETQYF
D: TRBD2; J: TRBJ2-3; V: TRBV7-3; size: many; DNA: TGTGCCAGCAGCTTATTAGCGGGGGGTATCACAGATACGCAGTATTTT; CDR3: CASSLLAGGITDTQYF
D: .; J: TRBJ2-3; V: TRBV20-1; size: .; DNA: TGCAGTGCTAGAGATAACCTCCGGACGCAGTATTTT; CDR3: CSARDNLRTQYF
D: .; J: TRBJ2-7; V: TRBV6-2/TRBV6-3; size: .; DNA: TGTGCCGGCAGTTCCATGACCTACGAGCAGTACTTC; CDR3: CAGSSMTYEQYF
D: .; J: TRBJ2-7; V: TRBV20-1; size: few; DNA: TGCAGTGCTAGAGGCTCCCGGGACTTCACCTACGAGCAGTACTTC; CDR3: CSARGSRDFTYEQYF
D: .; J: TRBJ2-2; V: TRBV30; size: many; DNA: TGTGCCTGGAGTGTAGACACCGGGGAGCTGTTTTTT; CDR3: CAWSVDTGELFF
D: .; J: TRBJ2-7; V: TRBV5-6; size: once; DNA: TGTGCCAGCAGCTTGGCGGCCACCCAAAGGGATTACGAGCAGTACTTC; CDR3: CASSLAATQRDYEQYF
D: TRBD2; J: TRBJ2-1; V: TRBV5-1; size: many; DNA: TGCGCCAGCAGCCCCGCCCTAGCGGGAGGCTACAATGAGCAGTTCTTC; CDR3: CASSPALAGGYNEQFF